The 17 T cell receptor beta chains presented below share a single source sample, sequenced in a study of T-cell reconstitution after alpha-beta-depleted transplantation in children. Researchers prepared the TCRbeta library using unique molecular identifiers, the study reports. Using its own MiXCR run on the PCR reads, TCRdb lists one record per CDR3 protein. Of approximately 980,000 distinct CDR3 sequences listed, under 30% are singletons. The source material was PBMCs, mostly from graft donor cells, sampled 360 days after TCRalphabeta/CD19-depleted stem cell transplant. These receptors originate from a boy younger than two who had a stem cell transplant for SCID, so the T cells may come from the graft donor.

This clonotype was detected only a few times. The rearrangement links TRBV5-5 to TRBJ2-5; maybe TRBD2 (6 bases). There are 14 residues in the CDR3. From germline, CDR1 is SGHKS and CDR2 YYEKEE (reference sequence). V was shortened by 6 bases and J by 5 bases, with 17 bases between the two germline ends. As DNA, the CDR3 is TGTGCCAGCACAACTTTCGGCGGGGTTGAGACCCAGTACTTC. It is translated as CASTTFGGVETQYF.

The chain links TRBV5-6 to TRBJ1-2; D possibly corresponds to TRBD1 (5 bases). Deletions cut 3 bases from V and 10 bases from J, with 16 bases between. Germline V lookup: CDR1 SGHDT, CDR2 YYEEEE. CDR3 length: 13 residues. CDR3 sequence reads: CASSSRDRGSYTF. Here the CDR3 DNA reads TGTGCCAGCAGCTCCCGGGACCGGGGGTCCTACACCTTC.

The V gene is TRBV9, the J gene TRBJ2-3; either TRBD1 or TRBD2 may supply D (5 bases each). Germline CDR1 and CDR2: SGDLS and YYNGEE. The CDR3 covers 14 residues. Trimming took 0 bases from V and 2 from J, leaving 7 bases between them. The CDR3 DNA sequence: TGTGCCAGCAGCGTAGAAGGGACCACAGATACGCAGTATTTT. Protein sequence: CASSVEGTTDTQYF.

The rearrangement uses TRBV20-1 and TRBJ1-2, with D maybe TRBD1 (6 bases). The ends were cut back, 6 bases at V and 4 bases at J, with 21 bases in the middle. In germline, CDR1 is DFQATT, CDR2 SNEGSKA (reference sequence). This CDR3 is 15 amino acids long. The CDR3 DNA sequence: TGCAGTGCGGAAGAGCCCGGGCAGGGGATCTATGGCTACACCTTC. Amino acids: CSAEEPGQGIYGYTF.

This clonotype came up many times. CDR3 in DNA: TGTGCCAGCAGCTTAGAACTAGCGGGGATCTACGAGCAGTACTTC. Translated, it gives CASSLELAGIYEQYF. The chain carries TRBV7-8 and TRBJ2-7, with 10 bases identical to TRBD2. Germline values: CDR1 SGHVS, CDR2 FQNEAQ. The CDR3 loop spans 15 amino acids. V shed 1 base and J 3 bases; nucleotides not matched to a gene: 3.

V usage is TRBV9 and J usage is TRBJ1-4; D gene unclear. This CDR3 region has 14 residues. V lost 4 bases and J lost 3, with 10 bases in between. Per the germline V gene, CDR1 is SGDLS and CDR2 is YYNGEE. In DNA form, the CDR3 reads TGTGCCAGCAGCCCTTCATCATCTAATGAAAAACTGTTTTTT. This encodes CASSPSSSNEKLFF.

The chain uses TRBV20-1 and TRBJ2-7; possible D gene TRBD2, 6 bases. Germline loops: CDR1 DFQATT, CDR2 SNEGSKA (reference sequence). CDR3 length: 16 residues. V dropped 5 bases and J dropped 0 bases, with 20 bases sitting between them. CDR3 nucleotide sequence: TGCAGTGCTCGCAAAGATTTGGCGGGAAGCTCCTACGAGCAGTACTTC. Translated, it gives CSARKDLAGSSYEQYF.

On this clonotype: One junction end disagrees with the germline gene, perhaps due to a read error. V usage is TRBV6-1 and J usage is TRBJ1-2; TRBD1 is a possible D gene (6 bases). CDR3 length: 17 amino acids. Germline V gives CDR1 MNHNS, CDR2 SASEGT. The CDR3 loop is CASSPQYLRGPNCGYTF. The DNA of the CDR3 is TGTGCCAGCAGTCCCCAATACCTCAGGGGACCTAACTGTGGCTACACCTTC.

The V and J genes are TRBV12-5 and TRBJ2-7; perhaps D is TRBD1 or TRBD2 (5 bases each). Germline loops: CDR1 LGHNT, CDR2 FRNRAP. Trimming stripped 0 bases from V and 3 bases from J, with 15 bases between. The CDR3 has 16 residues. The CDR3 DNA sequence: TGTGCTAGTGGTTTGGTCTCCGGGACCATCATCTACGAGCAGTACTTC. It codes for CASGLVSGTIIYEQYF.

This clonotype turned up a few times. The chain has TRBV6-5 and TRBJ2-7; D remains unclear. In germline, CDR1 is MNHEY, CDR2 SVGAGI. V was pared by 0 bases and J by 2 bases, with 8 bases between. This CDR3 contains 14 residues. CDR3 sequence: CASSYSAVAYEQYF. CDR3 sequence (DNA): TGTGCCAGCAGTTACTCGGCCGTGGCCTACGAGCAGTACTTC.

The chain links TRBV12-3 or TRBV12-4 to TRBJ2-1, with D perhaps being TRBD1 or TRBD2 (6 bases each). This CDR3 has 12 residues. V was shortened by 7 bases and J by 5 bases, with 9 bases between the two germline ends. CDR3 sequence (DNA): TGTGCCAGCAAAGGGGGGAACAATGAGCAGTTCTTC. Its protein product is CASKGGNNEQFF.

The CDR3 DNA reads TGTGCCAGCAGTTGGATCCAGGGAACAGATACGCAGTATTTT. The encoded protein is CASSWIQGTDTQYF. V is TRBV27 and J is TRBJ2-3; possibly TRBD1 for D (5 bases). The CDR3 consists of 14 residues. Trimming removed 4 bases from V and 3 bases from J, with 11 bases in between. Germline V lookup: CDR1 MNHEY, CDR2 SMNVEV (reference sequence).

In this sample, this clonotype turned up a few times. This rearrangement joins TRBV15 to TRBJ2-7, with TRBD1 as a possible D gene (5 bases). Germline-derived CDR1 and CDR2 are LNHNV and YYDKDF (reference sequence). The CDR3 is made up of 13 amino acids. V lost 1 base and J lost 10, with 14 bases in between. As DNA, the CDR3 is TGTGCCACCAGCAGAGTCCGGTCTCAGGGACAGTACTTC. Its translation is CATSRVRSQGQYF.

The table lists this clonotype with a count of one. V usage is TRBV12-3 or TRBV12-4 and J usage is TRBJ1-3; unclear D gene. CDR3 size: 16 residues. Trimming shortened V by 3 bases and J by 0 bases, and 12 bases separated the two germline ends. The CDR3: CASSFSLGHSGNTIYF. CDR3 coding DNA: TGTGCCAGCAGTTTTTCATTGGGCCACTCTGGAAACACCATATATTTT.

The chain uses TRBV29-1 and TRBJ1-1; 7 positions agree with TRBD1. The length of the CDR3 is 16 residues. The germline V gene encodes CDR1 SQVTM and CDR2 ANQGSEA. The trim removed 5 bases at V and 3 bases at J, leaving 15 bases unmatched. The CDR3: CSVPKKTGDPHTEAFF. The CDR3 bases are TGCAGCGTTCCCAAGAAAACAGGGGACCCCCACACTGAAGCTTTCTTT.

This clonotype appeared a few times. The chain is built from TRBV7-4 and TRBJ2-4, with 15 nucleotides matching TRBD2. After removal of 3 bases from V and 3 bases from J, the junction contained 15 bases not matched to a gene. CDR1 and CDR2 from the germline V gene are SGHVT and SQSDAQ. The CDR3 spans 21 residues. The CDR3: CASSFIPGTSGGKLGKNIQYF. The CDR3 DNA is TGTGCCAGCAGCTTTATCCCCGGGACTAGCGGGGGGAAATTGGGCAAAAACATTCAGTACTTC.

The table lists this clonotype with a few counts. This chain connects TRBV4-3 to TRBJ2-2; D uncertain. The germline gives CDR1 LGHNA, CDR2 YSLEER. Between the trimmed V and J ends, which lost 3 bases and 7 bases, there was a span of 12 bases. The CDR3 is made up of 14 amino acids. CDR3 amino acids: CASSHRLLVGELFF. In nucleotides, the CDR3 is TGCGCCAGCAGCCATCGTCTCTTGGTCGGGGAGCTGTTTTTT.